The entry below gives a single T cell receptor beta chain sequence along with its context. Its antigen target is currently unknown. Per-base qualities were not stored, and no clone one base away is much larger. Patients were selected on the basis of adequate residual fresh-frozen tumor tissue and more than two years of available survival data. An isocitrate dehydrogenase mutation was not carried by any of the glioblastoma patients, although molecular status was otherwise variable. PBMC collection took place before vaccination, two weeks after the third vaccination, and at tumor progression if progression occurred. The Qiagen DNeasy Blood extraction Kit was used to extract genomic DNA. The immunoSEQ assay amplified TCRB CDR3 regions from around 2.1 micrograms of genomic DNA, or from all available DNA when less than that amount was available. The multiplex PCR relied on 60 forward primers for TCR V beta segments and 13 reverse primers for J beta segments. To estimate the number of reads per starting template, synthetic control templates were added to each sample at limiting dilution. The Illumina HiSeq System generated sequencing reads of 87 bp. The paper's data handling went like this. PCR and sequencing errors were removed by merging closely related sequences with a nearest neighbor algorithm. TCR overlap was measured as the percentage of unique tumor TCR beta sequences also present in the same patient's peripheral blood. Sourced from immuneACCESS, this table was stored by TCRdb with only in-frame sequences that have V and J called. A share of the clones is absent; for the studies checked, an unresolved V gene accounts for under half, and the remainder has no known explanation. From that table come the V and J calls and clone size; the DNA was used to work out D and trimming. The sample data list 95,000 to 110,000 clones, and more than 80% of these were observed just once. The leading ten clones occupy approximately 12% of the sample.

This sample is part of a study of glioma-infiltrating T cells after dendritic cell vaccination (dated by TCRdb to the mid-2010s). General notes on the study: The cohort included 15 or so glioblastoma patients drawn from Phase I and II dendritic cell vaccination trials, of whom 9 were newly diagnosed and 6 had recurrent disease. Autologous tumor lysate-pulsed dendritic cell vaccination was administered to the patients between about 2002 and 2013. TCR sequencing metrics, including TIL content and tumor-blood repertoire overlap, were correlated with survival after dendritic cell vaccination. Deep sequencing of TCR beta CDR3 regions was used to quantify tumor-infiltrating lymphocyte content and compare tumor and blood repertoires in dendritic cell-vaccinated glioblastoma patients. To make the vaccine, monocyte-derived dendritic cells were cultured for seven days with IL-4 and GM-CSF and then pulsed overnight with autologous tumor lysate. Patients received three intradermal dendritic cell vaccine injections at biweekly intervals in the arm below the axilla. Overall results and qualifications from the work: The three-group TCR overlap response model was characterized as speculative, and prospective validation of the model was stated to be required. No direct relationship between TCR clonality and survival was found, suggesting that a diverse polyclonal response may matter. The cohort was small and heterogeneous, and full blood and tumor sets were available for few patients, with initial-recurrent tumor pairs available for even fewer patients. Longer time to progression and overall survival after dendritic cell vaccination were predicted by higher estimated pretreatment TIL content.

The CDR3, from cysteine to phenylalanine, totals 16 residues. The DNA shown is the 48-base CDR3, in frame from base 1. CDR1 and CDR2 are drawn from the germline V gene: SGHDT, YYEEEE. The germline V and J ends show losses of 3 bases and 5 bases respectively, and no gene match explains 5 bases of the junction. The receptor's source is a human donor with glioblastoma. The sequences come from blood, collected before dendritic cell vaccination. This chain is built from TRBV5-6 and TRBJ2-5; TRBD2 agrees with 15 junctional bases. The nucleotide sequence reads as follows: TGTGCCAGCAGCTCGGGACTAGCGGGGGGAGATGAGACCCAGTACTTC. It is translated as CASSSGLAGGDETQYF.